Each of the 15 T cell receptor beta chains below was sequenced from the same sample in a study of CD8 T cells in ankylosing spondylitis. Using its own MiXCR run on the 5' RACE reads, TCRdb lists one record per CDR3 protein. The sample lists some 200,000 distinct CDR3 sequences, roughly 26% occurring once. Sample: blood, either unsorted or a sorted T cell fraction (not recorded which). The source of these receptors is a male donor with ankylosing spondylitis or in good health (not recorded which).

This clonotype was seen ten or more times. The V gene is TRBV5-1, the J gene TRBJ2-3; D is unresolved. This CDR3 region has 14 residues. V lost 0 bases and J lost 4, with 9 bases in between. Germline CDR1 reads SGHRS; CDR2 reads YFSETQ. CDR3 in DNA: TGCGCCAGCAGCTTGGAAGGGTTAGCAGATACGCAGTATTTT. Its protein is CASSLEGLADTQYF.

The rearrangement uses TRBV3-1 and TRBJ2-7; 8 bases are shared with TRBD2. CDR1 and CDR2 (germline): LGHDT, YNNKEL (reference sequence). V was pared by 4 bases and J by 3 bases, with 2 bases of the junction left unmatched. CDR3 length: 13 residues. The DNA for the CDR3 is TGTGCCAGCAGCCCTAGCGGGTACTACGAGCAGTACTTC. Translating it yields CASSPSGYYEQYF.

This clonotype came up many times. J is TRBJ2-3 and V is TRBV20-1, with 7 bases lining up with TRBD2. Germline lookup yields CDR1 DFQATT and CDR2 SNEGSKA (reference sequence). V dropped 6 bases and J dropped 0; count of bases not matched to a gene: 9. The CDR3 loop spans 15 amino acids. CDR3 sequence: CSAGEGATSTDTQYF. As DNA, the CDR3 is TGCAGTGCCGGGGAGGGAGCTACTAGCACAGATACGCAGTATTTT.

V is TRBV5-1 and J is TRBJ2-5; no clear D gene. V dropped 4 bases and J dropped 0 bases, with 10 bases sitting between them. The CDR3 totals 14 residues. Germline loops: CDR1 SGHRS, CDR2 YFSETQ. DNA for the CDR3: TGCGCCAGCAGCCCCTGGGGATACCAAGAGACCCAGTACTTC. Translated, it gives CASSPWGYQETQYF.

This clonotype was picked up many times. The V gene is TRBV7-8, the J gene TRBJ2-7; D ambiguous. Deletions cut 1 base from V and 2 bases from J, with 9 bases between. CDR3 length: 14 amino acids. Germline V gene data show CDR1 as SGHVS and CDR2 as FQNEAQ. The CDR3 loop is CASSLVVSTYEQYF. In DNA form, the CDR3 reads TGTGCCAGCAGCTTAGTGGTCAGTACCTACGAGCAGTACTTC.

This clonotype appeared many times. V gene TRBV5-6 combines with J gene TRBJ2-3, with TRBD1 matching over 7 bases. Trimming removed 0 bases from V and 3 bases from J; junction bases left unmatched: 1. CDR3 length: 14 amino acids. Germline V CDR1 and CDR2: SGHDT, YYEEEE. CDR3 amino acids: CASSLDRGTDTQYF. For the CDR3, the DNA is TGTGCCAGCAGCTTGGACAGGGGAACAGATACGCAGTATTTT.

This chain connects TRBV24-1 to TRBJ2-1; 9 bases align to TRBD1. The length of the CDR3 is 14 residues. With 5 bases clipped from V and 4 bases from J, the junction kept 2 bases outside the gene matches. The germline gives CDR1 KGHDR, CDR2 SFDVKD. CDR3 sequence (DNA): TGTGCCACCAGTGGCGGGACAGGGTACAATGAGCAGTTCTTC. It codes for CATSGGTGYNEQFF.

This clonotype occurred a few times. This rearrangement joins TRBV29-1 to TRBJ1-2, with 9 bases matching TRBD1. The CDR3 totals 13 residues. The germline gives CDR1 SQVTM, CDR2 ANQGSEA. Unmatched junction bases numbered 8, after V lost 4 bases and J lost 8 bases. The CDR3 DNA follows: TGCAGCGTTGGAGGGGACAGGGTATTAGGCTACACCTTC. Translating gives CSVGGDRVLGYTF.

This clonotype was seen at least ten times. J is TRBJ2-3 and V is TRBV5-6, with no clear D. The CDR3 totals 16 residues. The V gene's germline CDR1 is SGHDT and CDR2 YYEEEE. V lost 1 base, J lost 4 bases, and 16 bases lay in between. The CDR3 protein is CASSLRLSGRADTQYF. The CDR3 DNA is TGTGCCAGCAGCTTGAGGTTAAGTGGTAGGGCAGATACGCAGTATTTT.

The chain couples TRBV20-1 to TRBJ1-6; D gene unclear. V lost 3 bases, J lost 7 bases, and 25 bases lay in between. The CDR3 has 18 amino acids. Germline V gene lookup returns CDR1 DFQATT and CDR2 SNEGSKA (reference sequence). The CDR3 here is CSASLGDKLLSGNSPLHF. In nucleotides, the CDR3 is TGCAGTGCTAGTCTAGGAGATAAGCTTTTGTCGGGAAATTCACCCCTCCACTTT.

The V and J genes are TRBV29-1 and TRBJ2-7; tentative D call: TRBD1 (5 bases). Trimming stripped 0 bases from V and 3 bases from J, with 12 bases between. The CDR3 is made up of 14 amino acids. Germline CDR1 reads SQVTM; CDR2 reads ANQGSEA. The CDR3 spells CSVEEQGRSYEQYF. As DNA, the CDR3 is TGCAGCGTTGAAGAGCAGGGCCGGAGCTACGAGCAGTACTTC.

This clonotype was detected a few times. The chain has TRBV2 and TRBJ2-1; D possibly corresponds to TRBD2 (5 bases). The CDR3 covers 14 residues. Germline CDR1 is SNHLY and CDR2 is FYNNEI. Deletions cut 6 bases from V and 4 bases from J, with 13 bases between. In DNA, the CDR3 is TGTGCCAGCAGGCGGACTGGATCTTACAATGAGCAGTTCTTC. Its protein product is CASRRTGSYNEQFF.

This clonotype was detected ten times or more. The chain has TRBV5-1 and TRBJ1-6; 8 bases map to TRBD1. In germline, CDR1 is SGHRS, CDR2 YFSETQ. The CDR3 is 14 residues long. Trimming removed 2 bases from V and 9 bases from J; junction bases left unmatched: 4. As DNA, the CDR3 is TGCGCCAGCAGCTTTGACAGGGGCGGTTCACCCCTCCACTTT. It translates to CASSFDRGGSPLHF.

The chain uses TRBV20-1 and TRBJ2-7; 7 nucleotides line up with TRBD1. Trimming removed 4 bases from V and 5 bases from J; junction bases left unmatched: 11. Looked up from germline, CDR1 is DFQATT and CDR2 is SNEGSKA (reference sequence). This CDR3 contains 14 residues. This CDR3 reads CSATKQGPGDEQYF. The CDR3 nucleotides are TGCAGTGCTACCAAACAGGGGCCCGGGGACGAGCAGTACTTC.

The rearrangement joins TRBV29-1 to TRBJ1-4; 8 bases are a match to TRBD1. Germline values: CDR1 SQVTM, CDR2 ANQGSEA. The V and J ends lost 4 bases and 1 base, in that order; junction bases with no gene match: 2. The CDR3 has 14 amino acids. CDR3 nucleotide sequence: TGCAGCGTTGCCGGACAGGGAACTAATGAAAAACTGTTTTTT. Translating it yields CSVAGQGTNEKLFF. The complete variable domain, with remaining parts taken from reference TRBV29-1 and TRBJ1-4, reads SAVISQKPSRDICQRGTSLTIQCQVDSQVTMMFWYRQQPGQSLTLIATANQGSEATYESGFVIDKFPISRPNLTFSTLTVSNMSPEDSSIYLCSVAGQGTNEKLFFGSGTQLSVL.